Each of the 9 T cell receptor beta chains below was sequenced from the same sample in a study of beta chain features in type 1 diabetes. The study, taken as a whole, reports: The study found moderately but significantly shorter TCRB CDR3s in all four CD4+ subsets of Type 1 diabetes patients.

Expressed TCRB transcripts were sequenced, since all the RNA that had been isolated was reverse transcribed. The method was immunoSEQ multiplex PCR; TCRdb's version includes in-frame clones alone and lacks a portion of them. The sample gives some 350,000 clones, around 10% of which show up once; 0.45% to 0.65% is in the top ten. No cognate antigen is known for these TCRs. The sample consisted of central memory CD4+ T cells from blood. The origin of the receptors is a man aged 25-45 years with type 1 diabetes.

The chain combines TRBV10-2 with TRBJ2-7, with a possible D match to TRBD2 (6 bases). This CDR3 region has 14 residues. From germline, CDR1 is WSHSY and CDR2 SAAADI. V shed 7 bases and J shed 5 bases, with 18 bases lying between them. The CDR3 sequence: CASTEERATNEQYF. The DNA for the CDR3 is TGCGCCAGCACCGAGGAGCGGGCCACTAACGAGCAGTACTTC.

The chain uses TRBV28 and TRBJ2-7, with a weak D call TRBD1 (6 bases). Germline V gene lookup returns CDR1 MDHEN and CDR2 SYDVKM. The CDR3 length is 13 residues. The germline V and J ends were trimmed by 4 bases and 5 bases, with 12 bases remaining between them. The CDR3 here is CASSSGQSDEQYF. The CDR3 DNA follows: TGTGCCAGCAGTTCCGGACAGAGCGACGAGCAGTACTTC.

The genes are TRBV7-8 and TRBJ2-5; TRBD2 aligns across 11 bases. Germline assignment: CDR1 SGHVS and CDR2 FQNEAQ. The CDR3 consists of 14 residues. V lost 8 bases, J lost 1 base, and 3 bases stayed unmatched. For the CDR3, the DNA is TGTGCCAGCGATGGGACTAGCGGCCAAGAGACCCAGTACTTC. Translation: CASDGTSGQETQYF.

This clone occurred a few times. The chain couples TRBV7-3 to TRBJ2-2; D not certain. This CDR3 is built from 13 residues. CDR1 and CDR2 from the germline V gene are SGHTA and FQGTGA. The V end lost 0 bases, the J end lost 5 bases, and 4 bases lay between the germline ends. CDR3 residues: CASSLTSTGELFF. CDR3 sequence (DNA): TGTGCCAGCAGCTTAACCTCTACCGGGGAGCTGTTTTTT.

This clone was observed at least ten times. J is TRBJ2-1 and V is TRBV14, with a weak D call TRBD1 (5 bases). Looked up from germline, CDR1 is SGHDN and CDR2 is FVKESK. V was cut by 0 bases and J by 14 bases, with 11 bases left in between. The length of the CDR3 is 12 residues. This CDR3 is CASSQEVRQKFF. In DNA form, the CDR3 reads TGTGCCAGCAGCCAAGAAGTAAGACAGAAGTTCTTC.

This clone has just a few counts. This chain links TRBV14 with TRBJ1-2, with D maybe TRBD1 (5 bases). CDR1 is SGHDN, CDR2 FVKESK, per germline. Trimming took 1 base from V and 3 from J, leaving 9 bases between them. This CDR3 is built from 14 residues. The CDR3: CASSQVRGDYGYTF. Written as DNA, the CDR3 is TGTGCCAGCAGCCAAGTAAGGGGAGACTATGGCTACACCTTC. The full variable domain, rest sourced from reference TRBV14 and TRBJ1-2, is EAGVTQFPSHSVIEKGQTVTLRCDPISGHDNLYWYRRVMGKEIKFLLHFVKESKQDESGMPNNRFLAERTGGTYSTLKVQPAELEDSGVYFCASSQVRGDYGYTFGSGTRLTVV.

The sample holds a few counts of this clone. The chain carries TRBV7-6 and TRBJ1-1; D is ambiguous. The CDR3 extends over 15 amino acids. The germline gives CDR1 SGHVS, CDR2 FNYEAQ. Deletions cut 5 bases from V and 1 base from J, with 14 bases between. The CDR3 DNA reads as TGTGCCAGCAGCACAGCGGGGTCGGGGAACACTGAAGCTTTCTTT. Protein: CASSTAGSGNTEAFF.

The rearrangement joins TRBV7-3 to TRBJ2-1, with D perhaps TRBD2 (6 bases). CDR1 SGHTA and CDR2 FQGTGA come from the germline V gene. V lost 0 bases, J lost 4 bases, and 13 bases lay in between. CDR3 length: 16 amino acids. CDR3 in DNA: TGTGCCAGCAGCTTAACGGCCGGGACTCAATACAATGAGCAGTTCTTC. Protein product: CASSLTAGTQYNEQFF.

There are many counts of this clone. The chain has TRBV6-6 and TRBJ1-5; 7 bases match TRBD1. V dropped 8 bases and J dropped 2; count of bases not matched to a gene: 6. This CDR3 contains 14 residues. Per germline, CDR1 MNHNY and CDR2 SVGAGI (reference sequence). The CDR3 loop is CASEGAGGNQPQHF. The CDR3 bases are TGTGCCAGCGAGGGGGCAGGGGGCAATCAGCCCCAGCATTTT.